These 19 T cell receptor beta chains originate from one sample sequenced in a study of T cells in Graves' hyperthyroidism and ophthalmopathy. TCR beta CDR3 regions were amplified from RNA transcripts. Initially, a first-round RT-PCR of the TCR CDR3 employed the HTBI primer set. TCRdb itself ran the multiplex PCR reads through MiXCR, one entry per CDR3 protein. The sample lists over 700,000 distinct CDR3 sequences, approximately 40% occurring once. The specimen was blood. The receptors derive from a man younger than 35 with Graves' hyperthyroidism.

This clonotype turned up a few times. The V and J genes are TRBV20-1 and TRBJ2-7; tentative D call: TRBD1 (5 bases). Germline V gene data show CDR1 as DFQATT and CDR2 as SNEGSKA (reference sequence). The CDR3 spans 14 residues. V lost 3 bases and J 6 bases, leaving 18 bases between the germline ends. The CDR3 bases are TGCAGTGCTAGGGGTAAGAGCAGGGTAGTCGAGCAGTACTTC. Encoded protein: CSARGKSRVVEQYF.

The table lists this clonotype with many counts. The chain is built from TRBV7-8 and TRBJ2-7, with 7 bases identical to TRBD2. With V trimmed by 3 bases and J by 1 base, 6 bases remained unmatched. Germline V CDR1 and CDR2: SGHVS, FQNEAQ. The CDR3 covers 15 residues. The CDR3 sequence is CASSFGPSGSYEQYF. For the CDR3, the DNA is TGTGCCAGCAGCTTTGGTCCTAGCGGATCCTACGAGCAGTACTTC.

This chain joins TRBV7-8 and TRBJ2-5, with TRBD2 matching over 7 bases. In germline, CDR1 is SGHVS, CDR2 FQNEAQ. Trimming cost V 5 bases and J 3 bases; bases outside gene matches: 12. CDR3 length: 16 residues. The CDR3 nucleotides read TGTGCCAGCAGCCCCATGGGCGGGGGTCTAGAAGAGACCCAGTACTTC. Protein product: CASSPMGGGLEETQYF.

The sample holds a few counts of this clonotype. Germline and junction disagree at one end, which may indicate a read error. The chain recombines TRBV7-2 with TRBJ2-7, with D tentatively TRBD1 (6 bases). The CDR3 sequence is 15 residues long. The germline V gene has CDR1 SGHTA and CDR2 FQGNSA. CDR3 in amino acids: CASSQDGGGSYEQYF. CDR3 sequence (DNA): TGCGCCAGCAGCCAAGATGGGGGCGGGTCCTACGAGCAGTACTTC.

The rearrangement joins TRBV24-1 to TRBJ2-5, with 9 bases matching TRBD2. The germline CDR1 and CDR2 sequences are KGHDR and SFDVKD. This CDR3 region has 15 residues. Trimming at V came to 7 bases and at J to 5 bases, leaving 10 bases not matched to a gene. CDR3 DNA sequence: TGTGCCACCAGCGGGACCGGACTAGCGAGTGAGACCCAGTACTTC. Amino acids: CATSGTGLASETQYF.

This clonotype was detected many times. The rearrangement links TRBV15 to TRBJ2-6; 7 bases match TRBD1. V gave up 3 bases and J gave up 0 bases; unmatched junction bases: 14. The germline V gene encodes CDR1 LNHNV and CDR2 YYDKDF (reference sequence). The CDR3 has 20 residues. The CDR3 DNA reads as TGTGCCACCAGCAGTCCCGGGACAGATAACATGAACTCTGGGGCCAACGTCCTGACTTTC. It is translated as CATSSPGTDNMNSGANVLTF.

This clonotype was counted many times. The chain joins TRBV7-2 to TRBJ2-7; D gene uncertain. In germline, CDR1 is SGHTA, CDR2 FQGNSA. This CDR3 region has 14 residues. Trimming left V 5 bases short and J 2 bases short, with 13 bases between. The DNA for the CDR3 is TGTGCCAGCAGCCCACGCGCGGCCGCCTACGAGCAGTACTTC. Its protein product is CASSPRAAAYEQYF.

V usage is TRBV29-1 and J usage is TRBJ2-7, with 10 bases aligning to TRBD1. Germline CDR1 and CDR2: SQVTM and ANQGSEA. Unmatched junction bases numbered 9, after V lost 5 bases and J lost 8 bases. This CDR3 spans 13 amino acids. The CDR3 bases are TGCAGCGTTACTCAGGGACAGGGGTCCCAGCAGTACTTC. This sequence encodes CSVTQGQGSQQYF.

Comments on this clonotype: An end of the junction differs from the germline gene, which may be a read error. The rearrangement uses TRBV2 and TRBJ1-1; unclear D gene. Germline V gives CDR1 SNHLY, CDR2 FYNNEI. The CDR3 covers 14 residues. The CDR3 loop reads CACSAGGRGTEAFF. Written as DNA, the CDR3 is TGTGCCTGCAGTGCAGGTGGTCGGGGCACTGAAGCTTTCTTT.

This clonotype has a handful of counts. V is TRBV7-2 and J is TRBJ1-1; the match to TRBD1 covers 10 bases. The CDR3 totals 15 residues. Germline lookup yields CDR1 SGHTA and CDR2 FQGNSA. Losses at the gene ends were 5 bases for V and 8 bases for J; bases not matched to a gene: 11. CDR3 in amino acids: CASSEGQGRPYEAFF. Written as DNA, the CDR3 is TGTGCCAGCAGCGAGGGACAGGGGCGGCCCTACGAAGCTTTCTTT.

This clonotype was seen a handful of times. The rearrangement joins TRBV20-1 to TRBJ1-1; D gene unclear. V gave up 2 bases and J gave up 4 bases, with 11 bases separating them. CDR1 is DFQATT, CDR2 SNEGSKA, per germline (reference sequence). CDR3 length: 13 residues. The CDR3 is CSARSGFGTEAFF. DNA for the CDR3: TGCAGTGCTAGATCCGGGTTTGGCACTGAAGCTTTCTTT.

In its sample, this clonotype was seen many times. The rearrangement joins TRBV7-9 to TRBJ1-1; TRBD1 might be the D (5 bases). CDR3 size: 14 residues. V was clipped by 5 bases and J by 1 base, with 11 bases between them. Germline loops: CDR1 SEHNR, CDR2 FQNEAQ (reference sequence). CDR3 in amino acids: CASSARVRNTEAFF. Here the CDR3 DNA reads TGTGCCAGCAGCGCCAGGGTACGGAACACTGAAGCTTTCTTT. Filled out from reference TRBV7-9 and TRBJ1-1, the complete variable domain reads DTGVSQNPRHKITKRGQNVTFRCDPISEHNRLYWYRQTLGQGPEFLTYFQNEAQLEKSRLLSDRFSAERPKGSFSTLEIQRTEQGDSAMYLCASSARVRNTEAFFGQGTRLTVV.

This clonotype showed up just a few times. The V call is TRBV20-1, the J call TRBJ2-5; TRBD2 aligns across 11 bases. The CDR3 loop spans 13 amino acids. Germline V lookup: CDR1 DFQATT, CDR2 SNEGSKA (reference sequence). The junction had 3 bases not matched to a gene; V was cut back by 7 bases and J by 2 bases. The DNA for the CDR3 is TGCAGTGTGTCTAGCGGGGGGCAAGAGACCCAGTACTTC. Encoded protein: CSVSSGGQETQYF.

This sequence joins TRBV7-2 and TRBJ2-7, with a weak D call TRBD2 (6 bases). This CDR3 is built from 16 residues. Trimming pared 1 base from V and 0 bases from J, leaving 13 bases between. CDR1 and CDR2 from the germline V gene are SGHTA and FQGNSA. CDR3 loop: CASSLEGFGGSYEQYF. CDR3 DNA sequence: TGTGCCAGCAGCTTAGAAGGCTTCGGGGGCTCCTACGAGCAGTACTTC.

This clonotype was recorded a few times. One end of the junction varies from germline; a read error may be responsible. The chain combines TRBV10-3 with TRBJ2-5; tentative D call: TRBD2 (6 bases). Looked up from germline, CDR1 is ENHRY and CDR2 is SYGVKD. The CDR3 totals 15 residues. CDR3 in amino acids: CASSYGGTHQETQYF. In DNA form, the CDR3 reads TGTGCCAGCAGTTACGGAGGGACGCATCAAGAGACCCAGTACTTC.

Remarks on this clonotype: It may be a read error: a sequence one base away is much more abundant. The rearrangement joins TRBV24-1 to TRBJ2-5; D unclear. The CDR3 contains 13 residues. From germline, CDR1 is KGHDR and CDR2 SFDVKD. The CDR3 DNA reads as TGTACCACCAGTGATTCCCCCGGAGAGACCCAGTACTTC. Protein sequence: CTTSDSPGETQYF.

This clonotype has ten or more counts. This chain uses TRBV7-9 with TRBJ2-5, with a weak D call TRBD2 (5 bases). Trimming shortened V by 4 bases and J by 2 bases, and 11 bases separated the two germline ends. Germline loops: CDR1 SEHNR, CDR2 FQNEAQ (reference sequence). The CDR3 loop spans 14 amino acids. CDR3 sequence reads: CASSSWGAQETQYF. DNA of the CDR3: TGTGCCAGCAGCTCATGGGGAGCACAAGAGACCCAGTACTTC.

V gene TRBV9 combines with J gene TRBJ2-7; D gene unclear. V shed 4 bases and J shed 5 bases, with 13 bases lying between them. Germline assignment: CDR1 SGDLS and CDR2 YYNGEE. The CDR3 spans 13 residues. CDR3 sequence: CASSPIGTHEQYF. The CDR3 nucleotides read TGTGCCAGCAGCCCTATCGGAACCCACGAGCAGTACTTC.

The CDR3 sequence is CASSPTSGGYQETQYF. The DNA for the CDR3 is TGTGCCAGCAGTCCAACTAGCGGGGGGTACCAAGAGACCCAGTACTTC. V and J are TRBV12-3 or TRBV12-4 and TRBJ2-5; 12 bases map to TRBD2. The V and J ends lost 5 bases and 0 bases, in that order; junction bases with no gene match: 4. There are 16 residues in the CDR3.